Listed below are T cell receptor beta chains from one sample, sequenced in a study of blood T cell repertoires in COVID-19. The method was immunoSEQ multiplex PCR; TCRdb's version includes in-frame clones alone and lacks a portion of them. The repertoire holds about 270,000 clones, roughly 88% seen once, with 8% to 13% in the top ten. Sequencing was performed on peripheral blood. These TCRs come from a woman between 65 and 79 years old with acute or convalescent COVID-19. Each CDR3 is given with its conserved first and last residue. The D gene is left open where the match is weak. Clone size is shown for a subset of rows, as once, few, many or a class of expanded clone.

CDR3 | DNA | V | size | J | D
CASSPNQQGSGYTF | TGTGCCAGCTCACCAAATCAACAGGGAAGTGGCTACACCTTC | TRBV18 | . | TRBJ1-2 | .
CSARGSGPQHF | TGCAGTGCTAGAGGGTCGGGGCCCCAGCATTTT | TRBV20-1 | once | TRBJ1-5 | .
CASSYFGQRGPYEQYF | TGTGCCAGCAGTTACTTTGGACAGAGGGGACCCTACGAGCAGTACTTC | TRBV6-5 | once | TRBJ2-7 | .
CASSPSRGTNEKLFF | TGTGCCAGCTCACCGTCCAGGGGCACTAATGAAAAACTGTTTTTT | TRBV18 | once | TRBJ1-4 | .
CASSRRDSTNYGYTF | TGTGCCAGCAGCCGGAGGGACAGTACTAACTATGGCTACACCTTC | TRBV5-6 | . | TRBJ1-2 | TRBD1
CASSLDRGFRGSPLHF | TGTGCCAGCAGTTTGGACAGGGGTTTTCGCGGTTCACCCCTCCACTTT | TRBV28 | . | TRBJ1-6 | TRBD1
CASRVQGSYYGYTF | TGTGCCAGCAGAGTACAGGGTTCCTACTATGGCTACACCTTC | TRBV6-5 | . | TRBJ1-2 | .
CASSLGRERGVVLSGNEQFF | TGCGCCAGCAGCTTGGGTCGGGAGCGTGGGGTGGTTTTGTCGGGCAATGAGCAGTTCTTC | TRBV5-1 | . | TRBJ2-1 | .
CASSPSRGTGAYTF | TGCGCCAGCAGCCCAAGTCGCGGGACAGGGGCCTACACCTTC | TRBV5-1 | . | TRBJ1-2 | TRBD1
CASSKDRGGTNSPLHF | TGCGCCAGCAGCAAAGACAGGGGGGGGACTAATTCACCCCTCCACTTT | TRBV5-1 | . | TRBJ1-6 | TRBD1
CASSLVRGFRTEAFF | TGTGCCAGCAGCTTAGTCCGGGGATTTAGGACTGAAGCTTTCTTT | TRBV11-2 | . | TRBJ1-1 | .
CASRVGGPGTGTNEKLFF | TGTGCCAGCAGGGTAGGTGGGCCGGGGACAGGAACTAATGAAAAACTGTTTTTT | TRBV11-3 | . | TRBJ1-4 | TRBD1
CASSVTGSDSPLHF | TGCGCCAGCAGTGTTACGGGGAGCGATTCACCCCTCCACTTT | TRBV10-2 | . | TRBJ1-6 | .
CASSFGTGIMNTEAFF | TGTGCCAGCAGCTTCGGGACAGGGATTATGAACACTGAAGCTTTCTTT | TRBV5-6 | few | TRBJ1-1 | TRBD1
CSVNRAGEQFF | TGCAGCGTCAACAGGGCCGGTGAGCAGTTCTTC | TRBV29-1 | . | TRBJ2-1 | .
CASSLRQGNEKLFF | TGTGCCAGCAGCCTTCGACAGGGTAATGAAAAACTGTTTTTT | TRBV3-1/TRBV3-2 | . | TRBJ1-4 | TRBD1
CAISRTSGGGTDTQYF | TGTGCCATCAGTAGGACTAGCGGGGGGGGCACAGATACGCAGTATTTT | TRBV10-3 | . | TRBJ2-3 | TRBD2
CASSFHLRGYVNSPLHF | TGCGCCAGCAGCTTCCATCTCAGGGGATATGTTAATTCACCCCTCCACTTT | TRBV5-1 | . | TRBJ1-6 | .
CASSIQGPEAFF | TGTGCCAGCAGTATACAGGGGCCTGAAGCTTTCTTT | TRBV12-3/TRBV12-4 | . | TRBJ1-1 | TRBD1
CASSPPPASTDTQYF | TGTGCCAGCTCACCACCTCCCGCGAGCACAGATACGCAGTATTTT | TRBV18 | . | TRBJ2-3 | .
CAWSVTGLSSGNTIYF | TGTGCCTGGAGTGTAACGGGACTCAGCTCTGGAAACACCATATATTTT | TRBV30 | . | TRBJ1-3 | .
CASSLGGGQPQHF | TGTGCCAGCTCTCTGGGGGGAGGACAGCCCCAGCATTTT | TRBV25-1 | . | TRBJ1-5 | .
CASSAGTSGGGITDTQYF | TGTGCCAGCAGTGCCGGGACTAGCGGGGGGGGTATTACAGATACGCAGTATTTT | TRBV6-1 | . | TRBJ2-3 | TRBD2
CASSLSSTNTGELFF | TGTGCCAGCAGCTTGAGCTCAACGAACACCGGGGAGCTGTTTTTT | TRBV7-2 | . | TRBJ2-2 | .
CSASRGYTF | TGCAGTGCTAGCCGTGGCTACACCTTC | TRBV20-1 | once | TRBJ1-2 | .
CAWSEPGVSSYEQYF | TGTGCCTGGAGTGAGCCGGGGGTGAGCTCCTACGAGCAGTACTTC | TRBV30 | . | TRBJ2-7 | .
CASSLVQGASGNTIYF | TGTGCCAGCAGCTTAGTACAGGGGGCGTCGGGAAACACCATATATTTT | TRBV13 | . | TRBJ1-3 | TRBD1
CASSPRTPGHEKLFF | TGTGCCAGCTCACCCAGAACGCCAGGCCATGAAAAACTGTTTTTT | TRBV18 | . | TRBJ1-4 | .
CATSDPGGFIQYF | TGTGCCACCAGTGACCCGGGGGGTTTCATTCAGTACTTC | TRBV24-1 | . | TRBJ2-4 | TRBD2
CASSPIQGARTRNTIYF | TGTGCCAGCAGTCCAATCCAGGGGGCGAGAACAAGGAACACCATATATTTT | TRBV27 | few | TRBJ1-3 | TRBD1
CASSITGGNTQYF | TGTGCCAGTAGTATCACGGGGGGGAATACGCAGTATTTT | TRBV19 | . | TRBJ2-3 | TRBD2
CAWSKGTGPYEQYF | TGTGCCTGGAGTAAAGGGACAGGGCCCTACGAGCAGTACTTC | TRBV30 | . | TRBJ2-7 | TRBD1
CATLSDPGVEPQHF | TGTGCCACCCTCTCGGACCCAGGGGTTGAGCCCCAGCATTTT | TRBV24-1 | . | TRBJ1-5 | .
CASTGGAGELFF | TGTGCCAGCACGGGGGGGGCCGGGGAGCTGTTTTTT | TRBV6-5 | few | TRBJ2-2 | TRBD2
CASSPGGGQGEVDTQYF | TGTGCCAGCAGCCCGGGGGGGGGACAGGGAGAGGTGGATACGCAGTATTTT | TRBV5-4 | . | TRBJ2-3 | .
CASSLDSEAFF | TGCGCCAGCAGCTTAGACAGTGAAGCTTTCTTT | TRBV5-1 | . | TRBJ1-1 | .
CASSELGGEAFF | TGTGCCAGCAGTGAATTAGGGGGTGAAGCTTTCTTT | TRBV25-1 | . | TRBJ1-1 | .
CSVGSGAEAFF | TGCAGTGTAGGATCGGGGGCTGAAGCTTTCTTT | TRBV20-1 | . | TRBJ1-1 | .
CASSRPGTGSSTGELFF | TGTGCCAGCAGTCGTCCCGGGACAGGGTCGAGCACCGGGGAGCTGTTTTTT | TRBV6-6 | . | TRBJ2-2 | TRBD1
CASSIGPGTNEKLFF | TGTGCCAGTAGTATAGGGCCGGGAACTAATGAAAAACTGTTTTTT | TRBV19 | . | TRBJ1-4 | .
CASSEGTRNEKLFF | TGTGCCAGCAGTGAAGGGACACGTAATGAAAAACTGTTTTTT | TRBV2 | many | TRBJ1-4 | .
CASSPQGSSNEKLFF | TGTGCCAGCAGCCCCCAGGGGTCGTCTAATGAAAAACTGTTTTTT | TRBV14 | . | TRBJ1-4 | .
CASTEEVKETQYF | TGTGCCAGCACCGAAGAGGTGAAAGAGACCCAGTACTTC | TRBV2 | . | TRBJ2-5 | .
CASKRTAGHNYGYTF | TGTGCCAGCAAAAGGACCGCGGGCCATAACTATGGCTACACCTTC | TRBV6-5 | . | TRBJ1-2 | .
CASSDRGFGTQYF | TGTGCCAGCAGTGATAGGGGTTTTGGTACGCAGTATTTT | TRBV25-1 | . | TRBJ2-3 | .
CASSFQTDTQYF | TGTGCCAGCAGCTTCCAGACAGATACGCAGTATTTT | TRBV11-2 | . | TRBJ2-3 | .
CASSGGQHTGELFF | TGTGCCAGCAGCGGCGGACAGCACACCGGGGAGCTGTTTTTT | TRBV5-4 | . | TRBJ2-2 | .
CASSPTGRTGELFF | TGTGCCAGCTCCCCGACAGGGCGCACCGGGGAGCTGTTTTTT | TRBV18 | . | TRBJ2-2 | TRBD1
CASSIGGPGTVYDGYTF | TGTGCCAGTAGTATAGGAGGTCCCGGGACAGTCTATGATGGCTACACCTTC | TRBV19 | . | TRBJ1-2 | TRBD1
CASSPPPFSGNTIYF | TGTGCCAGCAGTCCCCCCCCATTCTCTGGAAACACCATATATTTT | TRBV6-6 | . | TRBJ1-3 | .
CASSPPPGQPYGYTF | TGTGCCAGCAGCCCACCCCCCGGACAGCCTTATGGCTACACCTTC | TRBV6-5 | . | TRBJ1-2 | .
CARGQGYGYTF | TGTGCCAGGGGACAGGGTTATGGCTACACCTTC | TRBV2 | . | TRBJ1-2 | TRBD1
CASSPHRANTGELFF | TGTGCCAGCAGCCCGCACAGGGCCAACACCGGGGAGCTGTTTTTT | TRBV7-3 | . | TRBJ2-2 | .
CASSPGTSGGSNIQYF | TGTGCCAGCAGCCCCGGGACTAGCGGGGGGTCAAACATTCAGTACTTC | TRBV5-4 | . | TRBJ2-4 | TRBD2
CASSVGQGAREQFF | TGTGCCAGCAGCGTAGGACAGGGGGCCCGGGAGCAGTTCTTC | TRBV9 | . | TRBJ2-1 | TRBD1